This TCR beta chain originates from a study of PD-1 blockade in classical Hodgkin lymphoma. Broader study findings: Newly diagnosed patients were reported to start with lower TCR diversity than healthy donors. With CD4+ cells, TCR diversity rose significantly by C4D1, but not with CD8+ cells.

Details on this clone: The antigen remains undetermined.

The repertoire was sequenced with immunoSEQ multiplex PCR; TCRdb's copy has only in-frame clones and lacks some. The table lists approximately 52,000 clones, approximately 70% of them singletons. V shed 5 bases and J shed 8 bases, with 6 bases lying between them. CDR3 length: 11 residues. CDR1 SGHTA and CDR2 FQGNSA come from the germline V gene. No patient escaped relapse after autologous stem cell transplantation, and brentuximab vedotin exposure varied. This receptor was identified in a human donor with classical Hodgkin lymphoma. V is TRBV7-2 and J is TRBJ1-4; D call uncertain. The sequencing used peripheral blood mononuclear cells (PBMCs), collected before the second cycle of nivolumab. The CDR3 region is CASSLREKLFF. In DNA, the CDR3 is TGTGCCAGCAGCCTCCGCGAAAAACTGTTTTTT.